This T cell receptor beta chain was captured by sequencing in a study of CD8 T cells in Susac syndrome. The RNA, about 0.45 to 1 ug, was put through reverse transcription using random hexamers. TCRdb analysed the immunoSEQ multiplex PCR reads with MiXCR anew, one entry per CDR3 protein. Among more than 250,000 distinct CDR3 sequences listed, just over 90% were seen once. V dropped 8 bases and J dropped 5 bases, with 15 bases sitting between them. The CDR3 sequence is 13 residues long. Germline V gene data show CDR1 as MDHEN and CDR2 as SYDVKM. V and J are TRBV28 and TRBJ2-5; no firm D call. This clonotype originated in a human donor with multiple sclerosis. The sequencing sample was made of CD4+ T cells from PBMCs. This CDR3 reads CASSTAVYETQYF. The CDR3 DNA reads as TGTGCCAGCTCAACGGCGGTTTACGAGACCCAGTACTTC.